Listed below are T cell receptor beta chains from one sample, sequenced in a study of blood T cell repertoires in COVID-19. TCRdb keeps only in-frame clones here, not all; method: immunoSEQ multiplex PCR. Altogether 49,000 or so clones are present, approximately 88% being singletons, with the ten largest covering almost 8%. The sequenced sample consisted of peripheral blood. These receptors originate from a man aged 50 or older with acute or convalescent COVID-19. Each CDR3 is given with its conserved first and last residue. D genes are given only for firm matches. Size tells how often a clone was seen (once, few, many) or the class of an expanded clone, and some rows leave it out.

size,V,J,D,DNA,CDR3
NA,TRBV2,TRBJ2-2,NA,TGTGCCAGCAGTGGAGGGAGGACAGGGAACACCGGGGAGCTGTTTTTT,CASSGGRTGNTGELFF
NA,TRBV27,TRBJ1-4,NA,TGTGCCAGCAAAACGTACAGCCCAACTAATGAAAAACTGTTTTTT,CASKTYSPTNEKLFF
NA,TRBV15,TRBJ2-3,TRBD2,TGTGCCACCAGCAGAGAAACTAGCGGGAGACTAGATACGCAGTATTTT,CATSRETSGRLDTQYF
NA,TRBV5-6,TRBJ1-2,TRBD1,TGTGCCAGCATGGACAGGGTTAACTATGGCTACACCTTC,CASMDRVNYGYTF
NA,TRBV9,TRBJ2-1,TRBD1,TGTGCCAGCAGCCCCAGGACAGGGGCTGAGCAGTTCTTC,CASSPRTGAEQFF
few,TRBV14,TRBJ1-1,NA,TGTGCCAGCAGCCAACAGATACGGAACACTGAAGCTTTCTTT,CASSQQIRNTEAFF
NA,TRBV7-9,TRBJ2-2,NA,TGTGCCAGCAGCTTTAGTTTACGTTTTGGGACACGGAACACCGGGGAGCTGTTTTTT,CASSFSLRFGTRNTGELFF
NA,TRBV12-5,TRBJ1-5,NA,TGTGCTAGTGGTTTCGACCGGGGGGCCCAGCATTTT,CASGFDRGAQHF
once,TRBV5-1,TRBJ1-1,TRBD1,TGCGCCAGCAGCCCCCAGACAGGGTCCACTGAAGCTTTCTTT,CASSPQTGSTEAFF
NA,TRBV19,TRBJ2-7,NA,TGTGCCAGTAGTCCACGCCGGGGGGGACAGAGCTACGAGCAGTACTTC,CASSPRRGGQSYEQYF
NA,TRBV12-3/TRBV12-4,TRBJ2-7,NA,TGTGCCAGCACCGACACGAAAACCTACGAGCAGTACTTC,CASTDTKTYEQYF
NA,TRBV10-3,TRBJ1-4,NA,TGTGCCATCAGTGACGTGGACAGAAGTAATGAAAAACTGTTTTTT,CAISDVDRSNEKLFF
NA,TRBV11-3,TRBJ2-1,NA,TGTGCCAGCAGCGCAGGTTTCGGTGAGCAGTTCTTC,CASSAGFGEQFF
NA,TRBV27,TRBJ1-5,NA,TGTGCCAGCAGTCCGATCCCGGGGGATCAGCCCCAGCATTTT,CASSPIPGDQPQHF
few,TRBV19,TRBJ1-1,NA,TGTGCCAGTAGTATACCGGGGGGGGCGAACACTGAAGCTTTCTTT,CASSIPGGANTEAFF
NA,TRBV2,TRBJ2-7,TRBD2,TGTGCCAGCAGCGGGACGGCCCTGAATAGACTAGCGGATACCTACGAGCAGTACTTC,CASSGTALNRLADTYEQYF
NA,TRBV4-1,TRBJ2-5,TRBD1,TGCGCCAGCAGCCTTGGGACAGGGACTCGGGAGACCCAGTACTTC,CASSLGTGTRETQYF
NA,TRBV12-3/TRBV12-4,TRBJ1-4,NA,TGTGCCAGCAGTTTTTCGGCTAATGAAAAACTGTTTTTT,CASSFSANEKLFF
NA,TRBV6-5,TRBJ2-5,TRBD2,TGTGCCAGCAGTTCGACTAGCCGGGGCCAAGAGACCCAGTACTTC,CASSSTSRGQETQYF
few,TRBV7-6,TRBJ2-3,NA,TGTGCCAGCAGCTTAGCCCCTCCCCTCCGTCGGGGTGAAGATACGCAGTATTTT,CASSLAPPLRRGEDTQYF
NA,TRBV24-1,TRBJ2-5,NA,TGTGCCACCAGCGACAGGAGGGAGACCCAGTACTTC,CATSDRRETQYF
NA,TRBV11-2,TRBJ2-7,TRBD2,TGTGCCAGCACCCTATTAGCGGGGGACTCCTACGAGCAGTACTTC,CASTLLAGDSYEQYF
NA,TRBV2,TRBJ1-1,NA,TGTGCCAGCGTACTCGGTACTATGAACACTGAAGCTTTCTTT,CASVLGTMNTEAFF
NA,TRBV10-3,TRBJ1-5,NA,TGTGCCATCAGTTATACTGGGCAGGGTCAGCCCCAGCATTTT,CAISYTGQGQPQHF
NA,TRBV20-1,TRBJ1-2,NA,TGCAGTGCTGTTAATCAGGGAGGCTACACCTTC,CSAVNQGGYTF
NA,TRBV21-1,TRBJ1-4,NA,TGTGCCAGCAGCAACACGCTTCTCGACACCAATAATGAAAAACTGTTTTTT,CASSNTLLDTNNEKLFF
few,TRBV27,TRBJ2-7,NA,TGTGCCAGCAGGCCCATCGGACGGGGAGAATCCTCCTACGAGCAGTACTTC,CASRPIGRGESSYEQYF
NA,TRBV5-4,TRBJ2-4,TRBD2,TGTGCCAGCAGCTCGCGGACTAGCGGGAGTATTTTTCAGTACTTC,CASSSRTSGSIFQYF
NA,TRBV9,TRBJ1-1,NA,TGTGCCAGCAGCGTCCACAGGGAGCTGAACACTGAAGCTTTCTTT,CASSVHRELNTEAFF
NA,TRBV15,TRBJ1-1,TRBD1,TGTGCCACCAGCAGAGATCTAGGGGGCAGGGATGAAGCTTTCTTT,CATSRDLGGRDEAFF
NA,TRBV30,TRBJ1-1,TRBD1,TGTGCCTGGAGTGCGCGGACAGGGACCATGAACACTGAAGCTTTCTTT,CAWSARTGTMNTEAFF
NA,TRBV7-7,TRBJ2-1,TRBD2,TGTGCCAGCAGCTCCACTAGCGGGTCTGATGAGCAGTTCTTC,CASSSTSGSDEQFF
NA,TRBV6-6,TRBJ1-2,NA,TGTGCCGCTTACCTAAAGGGCTACACCTTC,CAAYLKGYTF
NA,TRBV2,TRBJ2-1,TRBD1,TGTGCCAGGGGAGGGACAGGGGGCTTGGATGAGCAGTTCTTC,CARGGTGGLDEQFF
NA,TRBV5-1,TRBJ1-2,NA,TGCGCCAGCAGAGAGGTAAACTATGGCTACACCTTC,CASREVNYGYTF
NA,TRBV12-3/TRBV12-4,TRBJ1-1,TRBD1,TGTGCCAGCAGGGACAGGGTAAACACTGAAGCTTTCTTT,CASRDRVNTEAFF
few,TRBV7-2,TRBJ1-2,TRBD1,TGTGCCAGCAGCCTCCAGGGGGACTATGGCTACACCTTC,CASSLQGDYGYTF
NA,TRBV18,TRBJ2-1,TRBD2,TGTGCCAGCTCACCACGGACTAGCGGGGGGGCCGAGGGTGAGCAGTTCTTC,CASSPRTSGGAEGEQFF
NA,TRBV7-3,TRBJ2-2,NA,TGTGCCAGCAGCCTCCAGGGATCCACCGGGGAGCTGTTTTTT,CASSLQGSTGELFF
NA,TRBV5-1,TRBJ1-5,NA,TGCGCCAGCAGCTCGGGAGTCAATCAGCCCCAGCATTTT,CASSSGVNQPQHF
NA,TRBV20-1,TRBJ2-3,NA,TGCAGTGCTAGTACTCTCCCCACAGATACGCAGTATTTT,CSASTLPTDTQYF